This record concerns one T cell receptor (beta chain) sequence. Its antigen is not identified. This clone may be a read error of a much larger clone one base away. The sample originates from a study of beta chain features in type 1 diabetes. About the research overall: Sorted cells examined across all samples numbered 107,917,701. Notes on the study in general: Shorter TCRB CDR3s, moderately but significantly so, were found in Type 1 diabetes patients in all four CD4+ subsets.

The sequenced template was cDNA made from the entire isolated RNA. Sequencing was performed with immunoSEQ multiplex PCR; in TCRdb, only in-frame clones are kept and a portion is missing. The repertoire has about 200,000 clones, approximately 10% of them found once; the top ten carry 1% to 1.5%. V dropped 6 bases and J dropped 3 bases, with 24 bases sitting between them. CDR1 MNHEY and CDR2 SMNVEV come from the germline V gene (reference sequence). This CDR3 comprises 18 residues. A heparinised blood draw that averaged about 100 mL was obtained once from each donor. The specimen sequenced was central memory CD4+ T cells from blood. This rearrangement joins TRBV27 to TRBJ2-4; either TRBD1 or TRBD2 may fit D (5 bases each). The TCR was taken from a man between 18 and 29 years old in good health. The DNA of the CDR3 is TGTGCCAGCAGCCTAGGGGCAGGGACCAGGGTGGTCAAAAACATTCAGTACTTC. Encoded protein: CASSLGAGTRVVKNIQYF.